Only one count was recorded for the clone carrying this T cell receptor (beta chain). The sample comes from a study of blood T cell repertoires in COVID-19. V dropped 4 bases and J dropped 5 bases, with 7 bases sitting between them. Germline V gene data show CDR1 as SQVTM and CDR2 as ANQGSEA. The CDR3 runs 11 residues. In the original analysis: Amplification of reference gene primers provided the estimated nucleated cell counts. Only in-frame clones appear in the TCRdb table, and some are missing; sequencing was by immunoSEQ multiplex PCR. Clone size and V and J calls were adopted from that table, with D and trimming inferred from the DNA. The repertoire holds under 80,000 clones, with approximately 80% as singletons.

This receptor was taken from a woman older than 75 with active or convalescent COVID-19. The sample consisted of peripheral blood. This chain uses TRBV29-1 with TRBJ2-3, with a possible D match to TRBD1 (5 bases). CDR3 nucleotides: TGCAGCGTTGCGCAGGGAGATACGCAGTATTTT. Amino acids: CSVAQGDTQYF.